This record concerns one T cell receptor (beta chain) sequence. No cognate antigen has been identified for it. Base qualities are not at hand, and no much larger clone is one base apart. Healthy controls were over 15 blood donors whose buffy coats were used, with a median age of roughly 53 years (range about 21-75) and approximately 50% female. Positive magnetic bead selection on an AutoMACS was used to isolate CD4+ and CD8+ cells, with flow cytometry used to check purity. Peripheral blood mononuclear cells were isolated by Ficoll-Paque PLUS density gradient separation. Nucleospin Tissue or Tissue XS kits were used to extract DNA from CD4-enriched, CD8-enriched or PBMC samples, and a Qubit 2.0 fluorometer was used for quantification. Sequencing of TCRB CDR3 was done on genomic DNA with the immunoSEQ assay. As for the original processing: Only productive TCRB rearrangements were included in the analyses. Defining a clone by its unique TCRB CDR3 sequence, the study calculated clonality as a productive clonality index derived from Shannon entropy. Repertoire overlap for a pair of samples was computed from each clone's template counts relative to total templates per sample. Flow cytometry-measured V-gene usage correlated with V-gene usage from TCRB sequencing, with a Spearman r of about 0.64. TCRdb re-hosts the immuneACCESS table, in-frame sequences only. Its copies lack some clones; in the studies checked, an unresolved V gene accounts for under half of them, and the cause for the rest is not known. The D gene and trimming were derived from the DNA, and the V and J assignments and clone size from that table. Present in this sample are about 12,000 clones, around 74% of which were seen just once. Together, the top ten hold 11% of the sample.

The data stem from a study of somatic mutations in cytotoxic T cells in rheumatoid arthritis (dated by TCRdb to 2017 to 2019). For the wider study: Some V beta antibody-stained T-cell populations were flow-sorted on a FACSAria II or Sony SH800 at nearly 100% purity, and sorted V beta1+ cells also underwent TCRB sequencing. The median ages of the patient and control groups were essentially identical. For about 60 rheumatoid arthritis patients and 20 healthy controls, TCRB deep sequencing was carried out. To characterize clonality, the study used TCRB deep sequencing while asking whether somatic mutations are carried by expanded CD8+ T-cell clones in newly diagnosed, untreated rheumatoid arthritis.

Results the study describes overall, beyond this receptor: CD8+ clonality increased with age in patients (Spearman r of about 0.45) but not in healthy controls. CD8+ T-cell clonality did not differ significantly between rheumatoid arthritis patients and age-matched healthy controls. It was unknown which antigens the expanded CD8+ clones targeted, and their absence from virus-specific databases did not exclude viral specificity. In about an eighth of the roughly 60 patients the largest CD8+ clone exceeded 20% of CD8+ cells, and several identical CD8+ TCRB sequences were shared between blood and synovial fluid.

This clonotype was obtained from a woman aged 35 to 49 in good health. Specimen: CD8+ T cells sorted from blood.

The sequenced DNA: TGTGCCAGCAGCGGATCGAGCGGGGGGCCGTCCTACAATGAGCAGTTCTTC. Translated, this gives CASSGSSGGPSYNEQFF. The rearranged segments are TRBV7-9 and TRBJ2-1, with 9 junctional bases fitting TRBD2. Looking up the germline V gene (reference sequence) yields CDR1 SEHNR and CDR2 FQNEAQ. V is cut back by 5 bases and J by 1 base, with 9 bases in the junction unmatched. Measured from the cysteine to the phenylalanine, the CDR3 is 17 residues long. This entry keeps only the CDR3 DNA: 51 bases, framed from base 1. Outside the CDR3, residues come from the reference TRBV7-9 and TRBJ2-1 proteins, so the full variable domain is: DTGVSQNPRHKITKRGQNVTFRCDPISEHNRLYWYRQTLGQGPEFLTYFQNEAQLEKSRLLSDRFSAERPKGSFSTLEIQRTEQGDSAMYLCASSGSSGGPSYNEQFFGPGTRLTVL.